A selection of T cell receptor beta chains follows, all from one sample in a study of T-cell reconstitution after alpha-beta-depleted transplantation in children. Via MiXCR, TCRdb re-called the PCR reads, giving one row per CDR3 protein. The profile covers about 58,000 distinct CDR3 sequences, with 44% appearing a single time and approximately 98% taken by the ten largest. The sample consisted of PBMCs, mostly from graft donor cells, taken 360 days after TCRalphabeta/CD19-depleted stem cell transplant. These receptors were obtained from a male patient under 18 who had a stem cell transplant for acute lymphoblastic leukemia, so the T cells may come from the graft donor. CDR3s include the opening cysteine and the closing phenylalanine or tryptophan. D genes are given only for firm matches. For some rows the clone size is stated as once, few or many, or as a class when expanded; others skip it.

>TRBD1|few|TRBV12-3/TRBV12-4|14|TRBJ1-1
TGTGCCAGCACCCTACAGGGGGCTTGGACTGAAGCTTTCTTT
CASTLQGAWTEAFF
>.|.|TRBV20-1|15|TRBJ1-2
TGCAGTGCTAGAGATGGGGCACGGAACCTATTCGGCTACACCTTC
CSARDGARNLFGYTF
>.|.|TRBV12-3/TRBV12-4|15|TRBJ1-1
TGTGCCAGCAGTTTATGGAATCCGGGGAACACTGAAGCTTTCTTT
CASSLWNPGNTEAFF
>TRBD2|.|TRBV12-3/TRBV12-4|16|TRBJ2-3
TGTGCCAGCAACTCTATGGGACTAGTCGTGGCAGATACGCAGTATTTT
CASNSMGLVVADTQYF
>.|.|TRBV9|16|TRBJ2-7
TGTGCCAGCAGCGTAGGGGGGGCGGCAAGCTCCTACGAGCAGTACTTC
CASSVGGAASSYEQYF
>.|.|TRBV28|14|TRBJ2-7
TGTGCCAGCAGTTTATGGGTCCAAGCCTACGAGCAGTACTTC
CASSLWVQAYEQYF
>TRBD2|.|TRBV7-2|16|TRBJ2-5
TGTGCCAGCAGCTCCTTGGTGGGGGGGTATAGAGAGACCCAGTACTTC
CASSSLVGGYRETQYF
>.|few|TRBV12-3/TRBV12-4|11|TRBJ2-3
TGTGCCAGCAGTCCAACAGATACGCAGTATTTT
CASSPTDTQYF
>TRBD1|.|TRBV29-1|16|TRBJ2-7
TGCAGCGTTGAAGGGGACAGGGGGCGAAGCTCCTACGAGCAGTACTTC
CSVEGDRGRSSYEQYF
>.|.|TRBV5-5|16|TRBJ2-5
TGTGCCAGCAGCTGGGGGTTGAGAGGAGCAATGGAGACCCAGTACTTC
CASSWGLRGAMETQYF
>.|.|TRBV6-5|13|TRBJ2-3
TGTGCCAGCAGTTACTCAGGCACAGATACGCAGTATTTT
CASSYSGTDTQYF
>TRBD2|.|TRBV4-3|16|TRBJ2-7
TGCGCCAGCAGCCAAGGAGTAGCGGGGGTTTCCTACGAGCAGTACTTC
CASSQGVAGVSYEQYF
>.|.|TRBV20-1|15|TRBJ1-4
TGCAGTGCTAGTCTGTGGGGGGGGCGTAATGAAAAACTGTTTTTT
CSASLWGGRNEKLFF
>.|few|TRBV5-5|15|TRBJ2-3
TGTGCCAGCAGCACGGAGGAGTCACCGGCCAATACGCAGTATTTT
CASSTEESPANTQYF
>.|few|TRBV7-7|13|TRBJ2-7
TGTGCTAGCAGCTTGGGGGAGTCCTACGAGCAGCACTTC
CASSLGESYEQHF
>.|few|TRBV11-2|12|TRBJ1-4
TGTGCCAGCAGCCCCGACCGGGGAAAACTGTTTTTT
CASSPDRGKLFF
>.|few|TRBV12-3/TRBV12-4|13|TRBJ2-7
TGTGCCAGCAGTCCTAAAACTAGTCACGAGCAGTACTTC
CASSPKTSHEQYF
>TRBD1|.|TRBV5-5|15|TRBJ1-3
TGTGCCAGCAGCTTACGGGACAGAGAAGGAAACACCATATATTTT
CASSLRDREGNTIYF
>TRBD2|few|TRBV20-1|17|TRBJ2-1
TGCAGTGCTAGAGATGGGGCCCTAGCGGGATCCTACAATGAGCAGTTCTTC
CSARDGALAGSYNEQFF
>.|many|TRBV2|13|TRBJ2-7
TGTGCCAGCATCGGCCAGGGTGACTACGAGCAGTACTTC
CASIGQGDYEQYF
>TRBD1|.|TRBV28|16|TRBJ1-6
TGTGCCAGCAGCTCGGGACAGTTAACCTATAATTCACCCCTCCACTTT
CASSSGQLTYNSPLHF
>TRBD1|.|TRBV10-3|17|TRBJ2-1
TGTGCCATCAGTTCCACAGGGGGCCCACAAGGATACAATGAGCAGTTCTTC
CAISSTGGPQGYNEQFF
>.|.|TRBV21-1|19|TRBJ2-3
TGTGCCAGCACCAAGGGGGAGGACAGGGGGCGAGAAATGACAGATACGCAGTATTTT
CASTKGEDRGREMTDTQYF
>TRBD1|.|TRBV5-5|15|TRBJ2-6
TGTGCCGTAGGGACAGGGCGATCTGGGGCCAACGTCCTGACTTTC
CAVGTGRSGANVLTF
>.|.|TRBV3-1|16|TRBJ1-2
TGTGCCAGCAGCCAAGAACCACCCCAGGTTGATGATGGCTACACCTTC
CASSQEPPQVDDGYTF
>.|.|TRBV20-1|8|TRBJ1-2
TGCAGTGCTAACGGCTACACCTTC
CSANGYTF
>TRBD1|few|TRBV12-3/TRBV12-4|14|TRBJ2-5
TGTGCCAGCAGTTTTAGACAGGGGCGAGAGACCCAGTACTTC
CASSFRQGRETQYF
>TRBD1|few|TRBV3-1|22|TRBJ2-5
TGTGCCAGCAGCCATGGGACAGGGGGAGACCGAGGGACTCAGACTATCCAAGAGACCCAGTACTTC
CASSHGTGGDRGTQTIQETQYF
>.|few|TRBV6-2/TRBV6-3|14|TRBJ2-5
TGTGCCAGCAGTCCGGGGACCAGGGGAGAGACCCAGTACTTC
CASSPGTRGETQYF
>TRBD1|.|TRBV7-9|14|TRBJ2-7
TGTGCCAGCAGCCGGGACAGTTTCTCCTACGAGCAGTACTTC
CASSRDSFSYEQYF
>TRBD1|few|TRBV6-1|12|TRBJ2-7
TGTGCCGTCGACAGGGAAGGGTACGAGCAGTACTTC
CAVDREGYEQYF
>.|few|TRBV12-3/TRBV12-4|15|TRBJ2-2
TGTGCCAGCAGTTTGGCAGGGCGGAACACCGGGGAGCTGTTTTTT
CASSLAGRNTGELFF
>TRBD2|few|TRBV7-9|15|TRBJ2-3
TGTGCCAGCAGCTTACTAGCGGGAACCACAGATACGCAGTATTTT
CASSLLAGTTDTQYF
>TRBD1|few|TRBV28|13|TRBJ2-3
TGTGCCAGCAGGGGACAGGGGACAGATACGCAGTATTTT
CASRGQGTDTQYF
>.|.|TRBV28|14|TRBJ2-7
TGTGCCAGCAGGTCTTTTACTAGCTTAACCGAGCAGTACTTC
CASRSFTSLTEQYF
>TRBD2|few|TRBV7-9|15|TRBJ2-7
TGTGCCAGCAGCTTAGGCGGGAGCGGATCCTACGAGCAGTACTTC
CASSLGGSGSYEQYF
>TRBD1|.|TRBV4-1|14|TRBJ2-7
TGCGCCAGCAGCCAAGTGGGGACAGTCTACGAGCAGTACTTC
CASSQVGTVYEQYF
>.|.|TRBV11-2|14|TRBJ2-7
TGTGCCAGCAGCGGACGGGACGGTCTCTACGAGCAGTACTTC
CASSGRDGLYEQYF
>.|once|TRBV27|14|TRBJ1-2
TGTGCCAGCAGTCCCAAGGGGGGGGCCGATGGCTACACCTTC
CASSPKGGADGYTF
>.|few|TRBV14|11|TRBJ2-5
TGTGCCAGCAGCCCGGGCAAGACCCAGTACTTC
CASSPGKTQYF
>TRBD2|.|TRBV9|14|TRBJ2-7
TGTGCCAGCAGCCCGGGGACTAGCGGTTACGAGCAGTACTTC
CASSPGTSGYEQYF
>TRBD1|.|TRBV9|20|TRBJ1-3
TGTGCCAGCAGCGTAGCTATGACAGGGGCCCCCGCGGGAGCTGGAAACACCATATATTTT
CASSVAMTGAPAGAGNTIYF
>.|.|TRBV5-1|18|TRBJ2-2
TGCGCCAGCAGCTTGTTAGCCCGGGGTAGCGGGAACACCGGGGAGCTGTTTTTT
CASSLLARGSGNTGELFF
>.|.|TRBV12-3/TRBV12-4|16|TRBJ1-2
TGTGCCAGCAGTTTAGGATCTCAGGGGAAGTTGGATGGCTACACCTTC
CASSLGSQGKLDGYTF
>.|.|TRBV12-3/TRBV12-4|11|TRBJ2-7
TGTGCCAGCAGTTTCGGCAGGGCGCAGTACTTC
CASSFGRAQYF
>.|.|TRBV2|12|TRBJ2-2
TGTGCCAGCCTGGGGGTAACCGGGGAGCTGTTTTTT
CASLGVTGELFF
>.|few|TRBV18|14|TRBJ1-1
TGTGCCAGCTCACTTGCGGTTTCGGGGACTGAAGCTTTCTTT
CASSLAVSGTEAFF
>.|.|TRBV2|16|TRBJ2-2
TGTGCCAGCAGTCTCCCTTGGCGGACGAACACCGGGGAGCTGTTTTTT
CASSLPWRTNTGELFF
>TRBD2|few|TRBV9|14|TRBJ2-7
TGTGCCAGCAGCGCGTCTAGCGGACTCTACGAGCAGTACTTC
CASSASSGLYEQYF
>.|few|TRBV28|13|TRBJ2-7
TGTGCCAGCCGTCGACAGAGTCGCGACGAGCAGTACTTC
CASRRQSRDEQYF
>TRBD2|.|TRBV28|17|TRBJ2-1
TGTGCCAGCAGTTTACGGGGTTGGCGGGAGGGAGTTAAGGAGCAGTTCTTC
CASSLRGWREGVKEQFF
>.|few|TRBV10-3|16|TRBJ2-3
TGTGCCATCAGTGACCAATTGACCAGGAACACAGATACGCAGTATTTT
CAISDQLTRNTDTQYF
>TRBD2|few|TRBV7-2|17|TRBJ2-3
TGTGCCAGCAGCTCTAGGGGACTAGCGGGGTTACGGGGTACGCAGTATTTT
CASSSRGLAGLRGTQYF
>.|.|TRBV12-3/TRBV12-4|12|TRBJ2-1
TGTGCCAGCAGTTCTAGCTCAGATGAGCAGTTCTTC
CASSSSSDEQFF
>.|.|TRBV12-3/TRBV12-4|15|TRBJ2-2
TGTGCCAGCAGTCCTAGGGTACTCAACACCGGGGAGCTGTTTTTT
CASSPRVLNTGELFF
>TRBD2|.|TRBV25-1|22|TRBJ2-1
TGTGCCAGCAGTGAACCCCGGACAGCGACTAGCGGGAGACGTCACTCCTACAATGAGCAGTTCTTC
CASSEPRTATSGRRHSYNEQFF
>.|.|TRBV20-1|14|TRBJ2-7
TGCAGTGCTAGGATGCCCCATTCCATTGACGAGCAGTACTTC
CSARMPHSIDEQYF
>.|few|TRBV12-3/TRBV12-4|15|TRBJ2-2
TGTGCCAGCAGTTTAACGGGGGTGGGAACCGGGGAGCTGTTTTTT
CASSLTGVGTGELFF
>TRBD1|.|TRBV19|15|TRBJ2-1
TGTGCCAGTAGTATGAGAACAGGGGGAATTCCTGAGCAGTTCTTC
CASSMRTGGIPEQFF